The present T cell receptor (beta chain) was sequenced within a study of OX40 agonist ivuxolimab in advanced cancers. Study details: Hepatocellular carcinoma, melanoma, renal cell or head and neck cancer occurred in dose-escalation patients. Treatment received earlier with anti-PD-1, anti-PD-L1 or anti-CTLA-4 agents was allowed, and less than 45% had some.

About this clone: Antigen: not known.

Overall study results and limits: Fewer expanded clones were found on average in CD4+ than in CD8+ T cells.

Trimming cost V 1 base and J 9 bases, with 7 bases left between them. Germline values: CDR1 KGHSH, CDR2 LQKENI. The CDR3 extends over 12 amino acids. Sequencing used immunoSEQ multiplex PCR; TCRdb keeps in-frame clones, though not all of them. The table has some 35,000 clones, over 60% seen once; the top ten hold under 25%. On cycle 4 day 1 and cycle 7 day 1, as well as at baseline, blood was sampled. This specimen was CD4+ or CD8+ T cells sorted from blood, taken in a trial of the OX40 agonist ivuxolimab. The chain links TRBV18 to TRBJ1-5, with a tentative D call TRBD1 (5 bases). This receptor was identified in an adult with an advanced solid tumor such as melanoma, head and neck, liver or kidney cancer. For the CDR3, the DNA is TGTGCCAGCTCACCACAGGGGCCGCCCCAGCATTTT. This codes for CASSPQGPPQHF.